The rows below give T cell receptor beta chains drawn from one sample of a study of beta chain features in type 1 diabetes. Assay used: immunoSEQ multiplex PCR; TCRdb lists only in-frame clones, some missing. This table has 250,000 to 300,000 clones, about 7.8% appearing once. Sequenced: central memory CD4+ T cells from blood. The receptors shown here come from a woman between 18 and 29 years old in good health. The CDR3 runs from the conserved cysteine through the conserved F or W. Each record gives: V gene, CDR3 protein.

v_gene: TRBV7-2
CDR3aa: CASSLTLYQPQHF

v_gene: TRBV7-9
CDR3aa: CASSFSGGQPNQPQHF

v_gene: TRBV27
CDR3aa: CASSNLRGANSPLHF

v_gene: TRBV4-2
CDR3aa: CASSQVLGPGGNKDEQFF

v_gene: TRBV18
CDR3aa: CASSPYRTGANVLTF

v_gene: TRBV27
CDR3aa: CASSKGTVQYF

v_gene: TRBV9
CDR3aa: CASSVTQNTEAFF

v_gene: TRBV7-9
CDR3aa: CASLAKIGEQYF

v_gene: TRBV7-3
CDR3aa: CASSLAQHTDTQYF

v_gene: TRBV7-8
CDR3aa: CASSTGTSTHEQYF

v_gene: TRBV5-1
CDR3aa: CASSPQPGGGTDTQYF

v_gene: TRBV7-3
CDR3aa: CASSAKGGSGANVLTF

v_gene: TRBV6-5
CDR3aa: CASSHPGETQYF

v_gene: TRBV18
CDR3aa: CASSPGQKNTEAFF

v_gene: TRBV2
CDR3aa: CASSEDRAGYNEQFF

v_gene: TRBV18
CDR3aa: CASSPRTGEAFF

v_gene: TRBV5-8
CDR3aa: CASSLFGRNSPLHF

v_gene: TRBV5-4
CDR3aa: CASSSGQPGAEAFF

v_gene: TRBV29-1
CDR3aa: CSARSSGRNEQYF

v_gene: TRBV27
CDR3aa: CASSNGPWQPQHF

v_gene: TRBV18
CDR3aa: CASSPTGATSGNTIYF

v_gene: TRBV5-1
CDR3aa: CASSLVPRGENEQFF

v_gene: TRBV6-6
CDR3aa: CASSSQSSYNEQFF

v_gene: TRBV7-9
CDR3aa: CASSLSQGKTFSQYF